Described below is a single T cell receptor (beta chain) sequence and its context. The antigen is undetermined. This sample is part of a study of T cells expressing NK-cell markers. Regarding the study as a whole: Certain NKG2C+ T cell clones were expanded, and their HCMV specificity remained unclear. The same clonotypes also predominated in the CD3+CD56-NKG2C+ fraction of a handful of donors.

The authors generated TCR beta cDNA through 5'RACE template switching with UMIs. One entry per CDR3 protein, without DNA, is what TCRdb gives after re-calling the 5' RACE reads. This sample's table reports around 470,000 distinct CDR3 sequences. CDR1 and CDR2 (germline): LNHDA, SQIVND (reference sequence). This CDR3 has 14 amino acids. The sample was blood T cells: a sorted CD56 or NKG2C T cell subset, CD4+ or CD8+ T cells, or bulk PBMC T cells (not recorded which). The origin of this receptor is a woman between 45 and 65 years old in good health. J is TRBJ2-3 and V is TRBV19. CDR3: CASSTLRTTDTQYF.